This T cell receptor beta chain was sequenced for a study of cytomegalovirus exposure and HLA in healthy donors. Overall study: Earlier work reported about 110 million unique TCR beta sequences from 180 million or so T cells. General observations from the study: It was 164 TCR beta chains that were listed as cytomegalovirus-associated. A missense DCLRE1C variant was associated with V- and J-gene trimming of TCR beta chains in a later analysis, and an independent cohort replicated the association. Apparent HLA restriction characterized most CMV-associated TCR beta chains in a later analysis.

60 Vbeta and 13 Jbeta primers were used in PCR. This table comes from immunoSEQ multiplex PCR, and its TCRdb copy is limited to in-frame clones, with some not included. The table shows about 200,000 clones, with approximately 80% occurring only once. V shed 1 base and J 5 bases; nucleotides not matched to a gene: 5. The CDR3 loop spans 14 amino acids. The germline gives CDR1 SGHRS, CDR2 YFSETQ. Turning to this clone: As yet, its antigen is unknown.

This chain uses TRBV5-1 with TRBJ2-7, with 8 bases aligning to TRBD1. This receptor was identified in a man aged 25-45 years in good health and CMV-seronegative. The sequencing input was PBMCs. In nucleotides, the CDR3 is TGCGCCAGCAGCTTGTACGGGACAGGTGACGAGCAGTACTTC. Translation: CASSLYGTGDEQYF.